The 30 T cell receptor beta chains in this list originate from one sample, sequenced in a study of blood T cell repertoires in COVID-19. Some clones are missing from TCRdb's copy, which holds only in-frame ones; the method was immunoSEQ multiplex PCR. Among 200,000 to 250,000 clones listed, 82% were seen once. Sequencing was done on a sample of PBMCs or T cells enriched from blood (not recorded which). All receptors come from a woman in her sixties or seventies who had recovered from COVID-19.

The chain has TRBV7-2 and TRBJ1-1; D remains unclear. Trimming took off 2 bases at V and 5 bases at J, with 15 bases between the two ends. The V gene's germline CDR1 is SGHTA and CDR2 FQGNSA. CDR3 size: 15 residues. CDR3 nucleotides: TGTGCCAGCAGCTTAATTCCCGGGATCAGGACTGAAGCTTTCTTT. It encodes CASSLIPGIRTEAFF.

This sequence joins TRBV19 and TRBJ2-7, with 9 nucleotides matching TRBD1. CDR1 is LNHDA, CDR2 SQIVND, per germline (reference sequence). V shed 5 bases, J shed 3 bases, and the junction held 8 bases outside the gene matches. The CDR3 is 15 amino acids. The chain's CDR3 is CASSLWTGEGYEQYF. CDR3 DNA sequence: TGTGCCAGTAGTCTGTGGACAGGGGAAGGCTACGAGCAGTACTTC.

The chain recombines TRBV28 with TRBJ2-4, with D possibly TRBD1 on 5 matching bases. The CDR3 contains 12 residues. The germline gives CDR1 MDHEN, CDR2 SYDVKM. Trimming took off 5 bases at V and 11 bases at J, with 13 bases between the two ends. The CDR3, as DNA: TGTGCCAGCAGTCAGGGCAGCGCCTTTCAGTACTTC. Translating it yields CASSQGSAFQYF.

This clone has just a few counts. The chain employs TRBV3-1 (or the pseudogene TRBV3-2) and TRBJ2-1, with TRBD2 matching over 12 bases. V dropped 4 bases and J dropped 7; count of bases not matched to a gene: 11. Germline values: CDR1 LGHDT, CDR2 YNNKEL (reference sequence). The CDR3 sequence is 17 residues long. The CDR3 region has the DNA TGTGCCAGCAGCCCGCCCCCATCCGGGACTAGCGGGAATGAGCAGTTCTTC. Translation: CASSPPPSGTSGNEQFF.

The chain links TRBV7-2 to TRBJ1-5, with TRBD1 as a possible D gene (5 bases). CDR1 and CDR2 (germline): SGHTA, FQGNSA. CDR3 length equals 15 residues. V was pared by 1 base and J by 5 bases, with 12 bases between. This CDR3 reads CASSLVVSGDQPQHF. In DNA form, the CDR3 reads TGTGCCAGCAGCTTAGTTGTATCGGGGGATCAGCCCCAGCATTTT.

This clone was counted once. This chain links TRBV9 with TRBJ1-3, with D perhaps TRBD1 (6 bases). The CDR3 runs to 14 residues. The germline V gene encodes CDR1 SGDLS and CDR2 YYNGEE. V shed 2 bases and J shed 4 bases, with 10 bases lying between them. CDR3 DNA sequence: TGTGCCAGCAGCGTTCAGGGGTACGGAAACACCATATATTTT. It encodes CASSVQGYGNTIYF.

The V gene is TRBV2, the J gene TRBJ2-3; 7 bases fit TRBD1. This CDR3 is 14 amino acids long. J gave up 5 bases and V 1 base, and 3 bases lay outside the gene matches. Germline lookup yields CDR1 SNHLY and CDR2 FYNNEI. The CDR3 region is CASSEEQGVDTQYF. In DNA, the CDR3 is TGTGCCAGCAGTGAAGAGCAGGGGGTAGATACGCAGTATTTT.

This clone was recorded a few times. This chain uses TRBV13 with TRBJ1-2; 9 nucleotides match TRBD1. The CDR3 extends over 17 amino acids. V was clipped by 5 bases and J by 6 bases; unmatched bases: 16. The germline V gene has CDR1 PRHDT and CDR2 FYEKMQ (reference sequence). This CDR3 is CASSLDRGPLLPNGYTF. The CDR3 coding sequence is TGTGCCAGCAGCCTGGACAGGGGCCCTCTGCTTCCAAATGGCTACACCTTC.

This clone was found a few times. The chain employs TRBV19 and TRBJ2-1; TRBD1 is a possible D gene (6 bases). From germline, CDR1 is LNHDA and CDR2 SQIVND (reference sequence). Trimming took 3 bases from V and 0 from J, leaving 9 bases between them. This CDR3 is built from 15 residues. The CDR3 region has the DNA TGTGCCAGTAGTATTGGACAGAGCTCCTACAATGAGCAGTTCTTC. It yields the protein CASSIGQSSYNEQFF.

The chain recombines TRBV4-2 with TRBJ2-2; unclear D gene. The V and J ends lost 1 base and 1 base respectively, with 10 bases between them. The germline V gene encodes CDR1 LGHNA and CDR2 YNFKEQ. The CDR3 sequence is 16 residues long. The CDR3 sequence is CASSQVYRENTGELFF. The CDR3, as DNA: TGTGCCAGCAGCCAAGTGTATAGAGAGAACACCGGGGAGCTGTTTTTT.

The rearrangement joins TRBV2 to TRBJ1-6; D gene ambiguous. The CDR3 has 10 amino acids. Germline V gives CDR1 SNHLY, CDR2 FYNNEI. V was trimmed by 2 bases and J by 14 bases, leaving 4 bases between them. Written as DNA, the CDR3 is TGTGCCAGCAGTGAATTATCCCTCCACTTT. Translation gives CASSELSLHF.

The chain links TRBV25-1 to TRBJ1-6; D ambiguous. CDR3 size: 13 residues. Trimming stripped 5 bases from V and 8 bases from J, with 10 bases between. The V gene's germline CDR1 is MGHDK and CDR2 SYGVNS. The CDR3 protein is CASSYTDYSPLHF. The CDR3 DNA reads TGTGCCAGCAGTTACACCGATTATTCACCCCTCCACTTT.

The V gene is TRBV7-2, the J gene TRBJ2-3; 11 nucleotides align to TRBD2. V shed 1 base, J shed 0 bases, and the junction held 3 bases outside the gene matches. In germline, CDR1 is SGHTA, CDR2 FQGNSA. This CDR3 contains 17 residues. CDR3 residues: CASSLVASGGSTDTQYF. CDR3 in DNA: TGTGCCAGCAGCTTAGTGGCTAGCGGGGGGAGCACAGATACGCAGTATTTT. Looking up the rest from reference TRBV7-2 and TRBJ2-3 gives the full variable domain: GAGVSQSPSNKVTEKGKDVELRCDPISGHTALYWYRQSLGQGLEFLIYFQGNSAPDKSGLPSDRFSAERTGGSVSTLTIQRTQQEDSAVYLCASSLVASGGSTDTQYFGPGTRLTVL.

The J gene is TRBJ2-1, the V gene TRBV5-6, with D maybe TRBD2 (6 bases). V was trimmed by 5 bases and J by 8 bases, leaving 17 bases between them. CDR1 is SGHDT, CDR2 YYEEEE, per germline. The CDR3 runs to 14 residues. Written as DNA, the CDR3 is TGTGCCAGCAGGTTAGCCGGGAGTAAAGATGAGCAGTTCTTC. Its translation is CASRLAGSKDEQFF.

This clone was observed a few times. V is TRBV9 and J is TRBJ2-1; 7 bases match TRBD1. The CDR3 is 15 residues long. V shed 3 bases, J shed 6 bases, and the junction held 9 bases outside the gene matches. The germline CDR1 and CDR2 sequences are SGDLS and YYNGEE. This CDR3 reads CASSDRGQVGNEQFF. In DNA, the CDR3 is TGTGCCAGCAGCGATCGAGGACAGGTCGGCAATGAGCAGTTCTTC.

This chain connects TRBV11-2 to TRBJ1-2; D is perhaps TRBD1 (6 bases). V was cut by 0 bases and J by 5 bases, with 13 bases left in between. The CDR3 sequence is 15 residues long. Germline-derived CDR1 and CDR2 are SGHAT and FQNNGV. The CDR3 DNA reads as TGTGCCAGCAGCTTAGATACAGGGCGAGGGTATGGCTACACCTTC. Residues: CASSLDTGRGYGYTF.

The chain couples TRBV19 to TRBJ2-7, with 12 bases lining up with TRBD1. This CDR3 contains 19 residues. Per germline, CDR1 LNHDA and CDR2 SQIVND (reference sequence). V shed 6 bases, J shed 2 bases, and the junction held 17 bases outside the gene matches. The CDR3 DNA reads TGTGCCAGTAGCAGTCCAGGAGCCGGGACAGGGGGCGCCCCCTACGAGCAGTACTTC. Translation: CASSSPGAGTGGAPYEQYF.

The chain uses TRBV18 and TRBJ1-2; no clear D gene. Per the germline V gene, CDR1 is KGHSH and CDR2 is LQKENI. The CDR3 runs to 13 residues. Deletions cut 2 bases from V and 8 bases from J, with 12 bases between. CDR3 amino acids: CASSPIPRSGYTF. The DNA for the CDR3 is TGTGCCAGCTCACCAATCCCCAGGTCGGGCTACACCTTC.

The chain is built from TRBV3-1 (or the pseudogene TRBV3-2) and TRBJ2-7; 12 bases align to TRBD1. J lost 7 bases, V lost 1 base, and 5 bases had no gene match. Germline V gene sequence: CDR1 LGHDT, CDR2 YNNKEL (reference sequence). The CDR3 sequence is 15 residues long. CDR3 protein: CASSQVGQGAREQYF. CDR3 sequence (DNA): TGTGCCAGCAGCCAAGTGGGACAGGGGGCCCGGGAGCAGTACTTC.

The chain couples TRBV29-1 to TRBJ1-1; 7 nucleotides line up with TRBD1. Trimming took 6 bases from V and 4 from J; bases not matched to a gene: 11. Per germline, CDR1 SQVTM and CDR2 ANQGSEA. The CDR3 is 14 residues long. CDR3 residues: CSVQRDSGGTEAFF. CDR3 bases: TGCAGCGTGCAACGGGACAGCGGGGGCACTGAAGCTTTCTTT.

The chain combines TRBV9 with TRBJ2-3, with unresolved D. The CDR3 runs 16 residues. In germline, CDR1 is SGDLS, CDR2 YYNGEE. Trimming left V 4 bases short and J 3 bases short, with 18 bases between. CDR3 nucleotides: TGTGCCAGCAGCTTCCGGGTGACGATTGGGACAGATACGCAGTATTTT. This encodes CASSFRVTIGTDTQYF. The complete variable domain, with remaining parts taken from reference TRBV9 and TRBJ2-3, reads DSGVTQTPKHLITATGQRVTLRCSPRSGDLSVYWYQQSLDQGLQFLIQYYNGEERAKGNILERFSAQQFPDLHSELNLSSLELGDSALYFCASSFRVTIGTDTQYFGPGTRLTVL.

V and J are TRBV6-6 and TRBJ1-2; 9 bases fit TRBD1. Germline V gene lookup returns CDR1 MNHNY and CDR2 SVGAGI (reference sequence). The CDR3 is made up of 14 amino acids. The junction had 7 bases not matched to a gene; V was cut back by 6 bases and J by 5 bases. The CDR3 nucleotides are TGTGCCAGCAGACGGGACAGGGAGAGGTATGGCTACACCTTC. The encoded protein is CASRRDRERYGYTF.

The J gene is TRBJ1-3, the V gene TRBV5-4; TRBD1 might be the D (5 bases). CDR1 is SGHNT, CDR2 YYREEE, per germline (reference sequence). The CDR3 is 14 amino acids. Trimming removed 4 bases from V and 3 bases from J, with 11 bases in between. CDR3 sequence (DNA): TGTGCCAGCAGCCTGACGGGGGTTGGAAACACCATATATTTT. Translated: CASSLTGVGNTIYF.

The chain couples TRBV15 to TRBJ2-1, with TRBD2 matching 8 bases. The CDR3 runs to 15 residues. In germline, CDR1 is LNHNV, CDR2 YYDKDF (reference sequence). After removal of 2 bases from V and 8 bases from J, the junction contained 8 bases not matched to a gene. CDR3 coding DNA: TGTGCCACCAGCAGATTCGGGGGGGCCGGGCATGAGCAGTTCTTC. It translates to CATSRFGGAGHEQFF. The entire variable domain, with the rest obtained from reference TRBV15 and TRBJ2-1, is as follows: DAMVIQNPRYQVTQFGKPVTLSCSQTLNHNVMYWYQQKSSQAPKLLFHYYDKDFNNEADTPDNFQSRRPNTSFCFLDIRSPGLGDTAMYLCATSRFGGAGHEQFFGPGTRLTVL.

The J gene is TRBJ2-7, the V gene TRBV27; D may be TRBD2 (6 bases). The CDR3 has 18 residues. Germline V lookup: CDR1 MNHEY, CDR2 SMNVEV (reference sequence). V was clipped by 5 bases and J by 0 bases, with 23 bases between them. CDR3 sequence (DNA): TGTGCCAGCAGTCCACACTGGCGGGGCGATGGCCGCTCCTACGAGCAGTACTTC. It codes for CASSPHWRGDGRSYEQYF.

The rearrangement joins TRBV2 to TRBJ1-5, with 7 bases fitting TRBD1. With V trimmed by 8 bases and J by 1 base, 2 bases remained unmatched. Germline V CDR1 and CDR2: SNHLY, FYNNEI. This CDR3 is built from 13 residues. CDR3 residues: CASGTASNQPQHF. The CDR3 DNA follows: TGTGCCAGCGGGACAGCGAGCAATCAGCCCCAGCATTTT.

V and J are TRBV27 and TRBJ1-5; a possible D gene is TRBD1 (6 bases). V lost 5 bases to trimming and J lost 6 bases, with 17 bases between them. The length of the CDR3 is 15 residues. Germline V gene sequence: CDR1 MNHEY, CDR2 SMNVEV (reference sequence). The CDR3 loop reads CASSDLQGSGQPQHF. The CDR3 DNA reads TGTGCCAGCAGTGACCTCCAGGGGTCGGGTCAGCCCCAGCATTTT.

The chain employs TRBV27 and TRBJ1-5, with 12 bases aligning to TRBD1. After removal of 6 bases from V and 6 bases from J, the junction contained 6 bases not matched to a gene. Germline-derived CDR1 and CDR2 are MNHEY and SMNVEV (reference sequence). The CDR3 has 15 residues. In nucleotides, the CDR3 is TGTGCCAGCAGGGGGGGACAGGGGGCCAGTCAGCCCCAGCATTTT. As protein: CASRGGQGASQPQHF.

The chain combines TRBV5-1 with TRBJ1-2, with 7 bases identical to TRBD1. The germline CDR1 and CDR2 sequences are SGHRS and YFSETQ. The CDR3 length is 16 residues. Germline trimming cut 0 bases from V and 3 bases from J; bases unmatched to any gene: 8. CDR3 residues: CASSLVGQGEDYGYTF. The CDR3 bases are TGCGCCAGCAGCTTGGTGGGGCAGGGGGAAGACTATGGCTACACCTTC. The entire variable domain, with the rest obtained from reference TRBV5-1 and TRBJ1-2, is as follows: KAGVTQTPRYLIKTRGQQVTLSCSPISGHRSVSWYQQTPGQGLQFLFEYFSETQRNKGNFPGRFSGRQFSNSRSEMNVSTLELGDSALYLCASSLVGQGEDYGYTFGSGTRLTVV.

The chain uses TRBV2 and TRBJ2-3, with 8 bases aligning to TRBD2. The V gene's germline CDR1 is SNHLY and CDR2 FYNNEI. The CDR3 loop spans 14 amino acids. V dropped 6 bases and J dropped 8; count of bases not matched to a gene: 10. Here the CDR3 DNA reads TGTGCCAGCAGGGCCGGGGGGGACGGTTTTACGCAGTATTTT. Translation gives CASRAGGDGFTQYF.